The present T cell receptor beta chain was sequenced within a study of cytomegalovirus exposure and HLA in healthy donors. Study context: The approximately 110 validation repertoires, a later analysis reported, used the same platform as the approximately 730 repertoires from the first cohort. Study results and caveats: Reports credit the classifier with highly specific, highly sensitive diagnosis of cytomegalovirus status.

Turning to this clone: Its antigen is not identified.

The method was immunoSEQ multiplex PCR; TCRdb's version includes in-frame clones alone and lacks a portion of them. The data hold 180,000 or so clones, with around 86% observed a single time. This CDR3 comprises 16 residues. The V and J ends lost 4 bases and 0 bases, in that order; junction bases with no gene match: 4. Germline CDR1 reads SGHRS; CDR2 reads YFSETQ. The V call is TRBV5-1, the J call TRBJ2-3; 11 nucleotides agree with TRBD2. This TCR was recovered from a man in his late teens or twenties in good health and CMV-seropositive. The source material was PBMCs. CDR3: CASSPSGGHSTDTQYF. The CDR3 DNA follows: TGCGCCAGCAGCCCTAGCGGGGGGCATAGCACAGATACGCAGTATTTT. The full variable domain, rest sourced from reference TRBV5-1 and TRBJ2-3, is KAGVTQTPRYLIKTRGQQVTLSCSPISGHRSVSWYQQTPGQGLQFLFEYFSETQRNKGNFPGRFSGRQFSNSRSEMNVSTLELGDSALYLCASSPSGGHSTDTQYFGPGTRLTVL.